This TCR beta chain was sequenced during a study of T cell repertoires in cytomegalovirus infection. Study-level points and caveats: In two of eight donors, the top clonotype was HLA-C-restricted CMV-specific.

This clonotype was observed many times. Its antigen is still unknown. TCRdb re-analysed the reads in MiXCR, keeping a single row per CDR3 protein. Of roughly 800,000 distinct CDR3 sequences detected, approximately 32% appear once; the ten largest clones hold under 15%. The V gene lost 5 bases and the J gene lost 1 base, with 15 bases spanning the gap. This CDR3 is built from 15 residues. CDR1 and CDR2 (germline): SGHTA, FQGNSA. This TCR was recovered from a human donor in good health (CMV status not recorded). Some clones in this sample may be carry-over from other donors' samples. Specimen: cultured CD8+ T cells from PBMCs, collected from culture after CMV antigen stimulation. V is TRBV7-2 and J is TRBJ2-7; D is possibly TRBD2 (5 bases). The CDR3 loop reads CASSPHDGGSYEQYV. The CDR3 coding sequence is TGTGCCAGCAGCCCCCACGATGGAGGATCCTACGAGCAGTACGTC.